Below, 5 T cell receptor beta chains from the same sample are listed, as sequenced in a study of CD8 T cells in Susac syndrome. RNA was extracted with the RNeasy kit, and a quantity of about 0.45 to 1 ug was reverse transcribed using random hexamers. TCRdb recomputed calls from the immunoSEQ multiplex PCR reads with MiXCR, one row per CDR3 protein. The sample shows about 400,000 distinct CDR3 sequences, approximately 85% of them seen only once. Sequencing was done on a sample of CD8+ T cells from PBMCs. The receptor source for this set is a human donor with multiple sclerosis.

In its sample, this clonotype was seen a few times. The chain is built from TRBV3-1 and TRBJ2-3, with D possibly called TRBD1 or TRBD2 (6 bases each). Germline V lookup: CDR1 LGHDT, CDR2 YNNKEL (reference sequence). The CDR3 is made up of 15 amino acids. Between the trimmed V and J ends, which lost 2 bases and 4 bases, there was a span of 13 bases. CDR3 in DNA: TGTGCCAGCAGCCAATGGATCGGGGGCTCAGATACGCAGTATTTT. This encodes CASSQWIGGSDTQYF.

Here the CDR3 reads CSVASGPHFYNEQFF. The CDR3 DNA reads TGCAGCGTTGCTTCCGGGCCGCATTTCTACAATGAGCAGTTCTTC. J is TRBJ2-1 and V is TRBV29-1; unclear D gene. The CDR3 sequence is 15 residues long. Germline V gives CDR1 SQVTM, CDR2 ANQGSEA. Trimming stripped 4 bases from V and 3 bases from J, with 16 bases between.

The chain recombines TRBV5-1 with TRBJ1-1; the D gene is possibly TRBD1 (6 bases). The CDR3 has 15 amino acids. Trimming removed 3 bases from V and 3 bases from J, with 15 bases in between. Germline lookup yields CDR1 SGHRS and CDR2 YFSETQ. CDR3 sequence (DNA): TGCGCCAGCAGCTCAGTGACAGGCCGGGACACTGAAGCTTTCTTT. It specifies CASSSVTGRDTEAFF.

The V call is TRBV2, the J call TRBJ2-1; 8 bases line up with TRBD1. Germline assignment: CDR1 SNHLY and CDR2 FYNNEI. CDR3 length equals 17 residues. V trimming: 1 base; J trimming: 5 bases; junction bases outside the gene matches: 10. CDR3 loop: CASSEELGTGMHNEQFF. DNA of the CDR3: TGTGCCAGCAGTGAAGAGCTCGGGACAGGTATGCACAATGAGCAGTTCTTC.

The chain couples TRBV27 to TRBJ1-1; D possibly corresponds to TRBD1 (5 bases). Germline loops: CDR1 MNHEY, CDR2 SMNVEV (reference sequence). The V and J ends lost 6 bases and 9 bases respectively, with 17 bases between them. The CDR3 totals 13 residues. CDR3 protein: CASSEWTGTQAFF. The CDR3 DNA reads TGTGCCAGCAGCGAATGGACCGGGACGCAAGCTTTCTTT.